The 19 T cell receptor beta chains below all came from one sample that was sequenced in a study of OX40 agonist ivuxolimab in advanced cancers. Library preparation employed the immunoSEQ multiplex PCR assay. What TCRdb holds here is the immuneACCESS table cut down to in-frame rearrangements. Part of the clones is not present; checked against another copy, under half of the missing clones reflect an unresolved V gene, and the others are unexplained. The sample yields tens of thousands of clones; 80% to 85% were counted once. The leading ten clones occupy almost 6.5% of the sample. The sample consisted of CD4+ or CD8+ T cells sorted from blood, taken in a trial of the OX40 agonist ivuxolimab. All receptors derive from an adult with an advanced solid tumor such as melanoma, head and neck, liver or kidney cancer.

The chain links TRBV7-2 to TRBJ2-1; no firm D call. V lost 10 bases and J 0 bases, leaving 16 bases between the germline ends. The CDR3 has 15 amino acids. In germline, CDR1 is SGHTA, CDR2 FQGNSA. CDR3 sequence (DNA): TGTGCCACCAATCCCCGGTTAGACTCCTACAATGAGCAGTTCTTC. Translated, it gives CATNPRLDSYNEQFF.

The V and J genes are TRBV11-2 and TRBJ2-2; the D is unclear. CDR1 and CDR2 (germline): SGHAT, FQNNGV. CDR3 length: 14 amino acids. Trimming removed 3 bases from V and 1 base from J, with 6 bases in between. The CDR3 DNA reads TGTGCCAGCAGCTTCGGATGGAACACCGGGGAGCTGTTTTTT. Protein sequence: CASSFGWNTGELFF.

This rearrangement joins TRBV10-3 to TRBJ1-1; weak D call: TRBD1 (5 bases). The germline V gene has CDR1 ENHRY and CDR2 SYGVKD. This CDR3 spans 13 amino acids. Trimming took 3 bases from V and 8 from J, leaving 13 bases between them. CDR3 protein: CAISDVGAPEAFF. The CDR3 nucleotides are TGTGCCATCAGTGATGTCGGGGCGCCGGAAGCTTTCTTT.

This clone came up once. The chain carries TRBV18 and TRBJ2-7; D ambiguous. The V end was cut by 2 bases, the J end by 2 bases, with 13 bases between. Germline V lookup: CDR1 KGHSH, CDR2 LQKENI. The CDR3 has 15 amino acids. CDR3 amino acids: CASSPFEAEAYEQYF. In nucleotides, the CDR3 is TGTGCCAGCTCACCATTTGAGGCAGAAGCCTACGAGCAGTACTTC.

The chain carries TRBV27 and TRBJ1-5; D remains ambiguous. The CDR3 spans 13 residues. The germline gives CDR1 MNHEY, CDR2 SMNVEV (reference sequence). Trimming shortened V by 4 bases and J by 9 bases, and 13 bases separated the two germline ends. The chain's CDR3 is CASSSDPIRPQHF. Here the CDR3 DNA reads TGTGCCAGCAGTTCCGACCCCATCCGGCCCCAGCATTTT.

This sequence joins TRBV2 and TRBJ2-2, with a tentative D call TRBD2 (6 bases). Germline CDR1 and CDR2: SNHLY and FYNNEI. Trimming stripped 3 bases from V and 4 bases from J, with 9 bases between. The CDR3 runs 14 residues. CDR3 sequence (DNA): TGTGCCAGCAGTGAGGAGGGGAGCACCGGGGAGCTGTTTTTT. It translates to CASSEEGSTGELFF.

The rearrangement links TRBV7-9 to TRBJ2-1; D tentatively fits TRBD1 or TRBD2 (5 bases each). Germline CDR1 and CDR2: SEHNR and FQNEAQ (reference sequence). Trimming pared 1 base from V and 0 bases from J, leaving 10 bases between. The CDR3 is 16 residues long. The CDR3 reads CASSLGGRSSYNEQFF. The CDR3 DNA reads as TGTGCCAGCAGCTTAGGGGGACGGAGCTCCTACAATGAGCAGTTCTTC.

This clone was seen only a few times. V and J are TRBV5-1 and TRBJ2-3; a weak D match, TRBD2 (5 bases). The CDR3 loop spans 14 amino acids. The V gene's germline CDR1 is SGHRS and CDR2 YFSETQ. V was shortened by 1 base and J by 5 bases, with 11 bases between the two germline ends. The CDR3 loop reads CASSLWTDGDTQYF. CDR3 coding DNA: TGCGCCAGCAGCTTGTGGACTGATGGAGATACGCAGTATTTT.

This clone was detected a few times. V and J are TRBV28 and TRBJ2-7; TRBD1 matches 7 bases. Germline V gene data show CDR1 as MDHEN and CDR2 as SYDVKM. V trimming: 4 bases; J trimming: 1 base; junction bases outside the gene matches: 19. The CDR3 sequence is 19 residues long. The DNA of the CDR3 is TGTGCCAGCAGTTCACCACTTATAACGGACAGGCTGAAATCCTACGAGCAGTACTTC. Its translation is CASSSPLITDRLKSYEQYF.

This clone was counted between two and nine times. This sequence joins TRBV5-1 and TRBJ2-3, with D possibly matching TRBD2 (6 bases). The germline V gene has CDR1 SGHRS and CDR2 YFSETQ. The CDR3 runs 15 residues. V dropped 0 bases and J dropped 0 bases, with 8 bases sitting between them. The DNA for the CDR3 is TGCGCCAGCAGCTTGGTAGCGGCTAGCACAGATACGCAGTATTTT. Protein product: CASSLVAASTDTQYF.

This clone was observed once. The gene calls are TRBV19 and TRBJ2-7; no definite D call. Germline CDR1 is LNHDA and CDR2 is SQIVND (reference sequence). The V end was cut by 3 bases, the J end by 6 bases, with 12 bases between. This CDR3 has 13 amino acids. CDR3 nucleotide sequence: TGTGCCAGTAGTATTGTAGAAGGCCGCGAGCAGTACTTC. Translated, it gives CASSIVEGREQYF.

V is TRBV5-6 and J is TRBJ2-3; 10 bases fit TRBD2. Germline CDR1 SGHDT, CDR2 YYEEEE. Unmatched junction bases numbered 3, after V lost 0 bases and J lost 2 bases. CDR3 length: 16 amino acids. In DNA form, the CDR3 reads TGTGCCAGCAGCTTGGGAAGCGGGAGGGCCACAGATACGCAGTATTTT. It yields the protein CASSLGSGRATDTQYF.

This clone was seen only once. The chain links TRBV2 to TRBJ2-2; 9 positions match TRBD1. The CDR3 runs to 14 residues. Germline CDR1 SNHLY, CDR2 FYNNEI. The J segment lost 7 bases and the V segment lost 6 bases, leaving 6 bases of the junction unmatched. CDR3 nucleotide sequence: TGTGCCAGCAGCCCTACAGGGGGCGGCGGGGAGCTGTTTTTT. Translating gives CASSPTGGGGELFF.

This clone has just a few counts. CDR3 DNA sequence: TGTGCCAGCAGCTTGGAGGTTACAGGGACGTCACCCCTCCACTTT. Translated, it gives CASSLEVTGTSPLHF. The chain combines TRBV5-4 with TRBJ1-6; D is perhaps TRBD1 (6 bases). The germline V and J ends were trimmed by 0 bases and 10 bases, with 14 bases remaining between them. The CDR3 is 15 amino acids. The germline V gene encodes CDR1 SGHNT and CDR2 YYREEE (reference sequence).

The rearrangement links TRBV5-4 to TRBJ2-7, with D unclear. The V gene lost 0 bases and the J gene lost 7 bases, with 11 bases spanning the gap. This CDR3 is built from 13 residues. Germline CDR1 reads SGHNT; CDR2 reads YYREEE (reference sequence). The DNA of the CDR3 is TGTGCCAGCAGCTTGGGGCCTCTGGGAGAGCAGTACTTC. Protein sequence: CASSLGPLGEQYF.

The chain carries TRBV9 and TRBJ2-7; D possibly corresponds to TRBD1 (5 bases). The length of the CDR3 is 15 residues. V lost 0 bases and J 2 bases, leaving 12 bases between the germline ends. Per the germline V gene, CDR1 is SGDLS and CDR2 is YYNGEE. The CDR3 region has the DNA TGTGCCAGCAGCGTAGAGGAGCAGGGCCCCTACGAGCAGTACTTC. This codes for CASSVEEQGPYEQYF.

The rearrangement links TRBV6-5 to TRBJ2-3, with a tentative D call TRBD1 (7 bases). The V end lost 2 bases, the J end lost 7 bases, and 13 bases lay between the germline ends. The germline gives CDR1 MNHEY, CDR2 SVGAGI. This CDR3 region has 14 residues. The CDR3, as DNA: TGTGCCAGCAGTTACCGACAGGGAGGAAATACGCAGTATTTT. Its protein product is CASSYRQGGNTQYF.

The V gene is TRBV11-2, the J gene TRBJ2-3, with D tentatively TRBD2 (7 bases). CDR3 length: 14 amino acids. From germline, CDR1 is SGHAT and CDR2 FQNNGV. V was trimmed by 5 bases and J by 4 bases, leaving 13 bases between them. In DNA, the CDR3 is TGTGCCAGCAGCCCCTGGGGGGGCGCAGATACGCAGTATTTT. Translation: CASSPWGGADTQYF.

J is TRBJ1-2 and V is TRBV4-1, with D possibly matching TRBD1 (6 bases). Germline CDR1 and CDR2: MGHRA and YSYEKL. The CDR3 extends over 16 amino acids. V lost 0 bases to trimming and J lost 8 bases, with 19 bases between them. The CDR3 is CASSQDRGAGERGYTF. The CDR3 nucleotides read TGCGCCAGCAGCCAAGATCGCGGAGCAGGGGAGAGAGGCTACACCTTC.